This T cell receptor (beta chain) derives from a study of molecular identifiers for immune sequencing clone quantification (dated by TCRdb to 2017 to 2018). Regarding the study in general: For a replicate experiment, the RNA from either approximately 20,000 or 100,000 naive CD8 T cells was divided into five aliquots, and four of those aliquots went on to sequencing. This methods study used CD8 T cells to benchmark TCR RNA copy counting and molecular-identifier clustering-based TCR repertoire sequencing (MIDCIRS).

General findings and caveats noted by the study authors: When barcode sub-clustering was left out, chimeric consensus sequences inflated TCR diversity, with chimeras reaching as high as 47%. In CMV-specific effector cells, clones with more than 20 RNA copies contained over 97% of molecules, whereas in naive cells such clones contained under 1% of molecules. Modeling gave around 3.3 recovered TCR RNA copies per cell versus approximately 11 by digital PCR, implying about 30% capture efficiency. The naive libraries included spiked-in Jurkat TCR RNA (fewer than eleven copies' worth), and this RNA is not part of the donor repertoire. Highly expanded clone sizes could be underestimated if identical TCR molecules share a barcode. Even against a background of one million naive CD8 T cells, spiked-in Jurkat TCR RNA amounting to a single cell's worth was reported to be detectable.

Naive CD8 T cell libraries were made from around 18,000 to 910,000 sorted cells using 10%, 30% or 50% of purified RNA. Naive CD8 T cells were FACS-sorted as CD8+CD4-CCR7+CD45RA+ on a BD FACSAria II into RLT Plus buffer. Detection sensitivity was tested by spiking Jurkat RNA equal to over 8 TCR copies' worth into samples containing roughly 19,000-1,100,000 naive CD8 T cells. Enrichment of CD8 T cells was performed with RosetteSep CD8+ T Cell Enrichment Cocktail and Ficoll-Paque, after which ACK red cell lysis was carried out. This clonotype was detected a few times. Its antigen is still unknown. Per-base quality was not reported, and no clone a single base away is much larger than it. V and J lose 6 bases and 2 bases, and a span of 19 bases separates them. From the cysteine up to the phenylalanine, the CDR3 has a length of 15 residues. The sequence is cut down to CDR3 DNA, 45 bases in frame from base 1. CDR1 SQVTM and CDR2 ANQGSEA were looked up in the germline V gene.

Library generation was performed with PCR. Sequencing used an Illumina HiSeq 4000. Preparation of bulk TCR libraries followed a previously described approach, with the TCR primers listed in Table S5. Total RNA was purified with the Qiagen AllPrep DNA/RNA kit. Before analysis, reads from multiple sequencing runs of the same library were pooled. The study's processing was this. Only reads with exact TCR constant sequence were kept, trimmed to 150 nt, and grouped by their 12-nt molecular barcodes. Within each barcode group, reads were sub-clustered at a 15% Levenshtein threshold, and quality-weighted consensus sequences were built per RNA molecule. Non-functional sequences were removed, as were lower-count sequences one edit away from another. Based on a fit of two negative binomial distributions, barcode sub-clusters having less than 20% of the maximum read count were discarded. TCRdb trimmed public reads at Q25 via fastp, called clones via MiXCR and kept in-frame beta chains. Identical CDR3 protein sequences are pooled into one entry, listed with their most common genes and DNA. Clone size and V and J calls follow TCRdb, not the original study. The sample yields around 480,000 distinct CDR3 sequences; 20% to 25% were counted once. In total, the top ten clones hold about 0.8% of the sample.

The specimen sequenced was naive CD8+ T cells from blood, with Jurkat cell RNA spiked in. The cell subset or site label, as the study defines it: FACS-sorted CD8+CD4-CCR7+CD45RA+ naive T cells. The source is a human donor in good health. Some libraries in this study had Jurkat cell RNA spiked in. Recombination linked TRBV29-1 to TRBJ1-2, with TRBD1 as a weak D call on 5 bases. CDR3 protein: CSVWGKWQANYGYTF. In nucleotide form, the sequence is TGCAGCGTGTGGGGGAAGTGGCAGGCCAACTATGGCTACACCTTC.